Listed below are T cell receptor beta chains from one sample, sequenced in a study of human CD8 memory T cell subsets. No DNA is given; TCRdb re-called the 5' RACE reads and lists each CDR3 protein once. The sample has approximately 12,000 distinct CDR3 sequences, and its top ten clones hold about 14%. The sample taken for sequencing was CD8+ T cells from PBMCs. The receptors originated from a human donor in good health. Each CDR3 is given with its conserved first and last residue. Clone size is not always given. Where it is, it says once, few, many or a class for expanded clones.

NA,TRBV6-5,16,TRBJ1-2,CASSITSQGSNYGYTF
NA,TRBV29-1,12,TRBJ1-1,CSEHQGGTEAFF
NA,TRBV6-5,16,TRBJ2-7,CASMPHQRSSSYEQYF
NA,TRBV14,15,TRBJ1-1,CASSQEVLQNTEAFF
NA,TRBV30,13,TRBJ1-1,CAWSVEWNTEAFF
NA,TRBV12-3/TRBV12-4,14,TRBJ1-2,CASSSPRQGGFYTF
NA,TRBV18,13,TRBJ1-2,CASSPIQGAGYTF
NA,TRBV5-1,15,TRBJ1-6,CASSLAGVPNSPLHF
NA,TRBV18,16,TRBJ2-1,CASSPEGTGDYNEQFF
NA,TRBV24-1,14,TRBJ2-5,CATSERTSHETQYF
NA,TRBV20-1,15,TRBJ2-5,CSARDIENSQETQYF
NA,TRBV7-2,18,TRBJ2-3,CASSPSGIDSNAWDTQYF
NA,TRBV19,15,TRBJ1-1,CASSISAGSATEAFF
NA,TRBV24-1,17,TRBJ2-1,CATSDLSREGLYNEQFF
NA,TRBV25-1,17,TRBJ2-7,CASSEYNLDRSSYEQYF
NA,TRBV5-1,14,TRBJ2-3,CASRLGLGTDTQYF
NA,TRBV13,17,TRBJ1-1,CASSTRWTGGVGTEAFF
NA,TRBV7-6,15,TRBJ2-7,CASSLGSSGVYEQYF
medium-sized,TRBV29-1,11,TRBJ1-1,CRARGNTEAFF
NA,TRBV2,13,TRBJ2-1,CASPTSASNEQFF
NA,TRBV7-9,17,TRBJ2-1,CASSPTFFTTLDNEQFF
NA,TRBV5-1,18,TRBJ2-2,CASSLEGVTASTTGELFF
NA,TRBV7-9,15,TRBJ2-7,CASSNNGQGSYEQYF
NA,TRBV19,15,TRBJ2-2,CASSMYSLDTGELFF
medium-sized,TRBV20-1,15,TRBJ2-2,CSARDLGGETGELFF
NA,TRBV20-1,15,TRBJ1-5,CSASRQGRTNQPQHF
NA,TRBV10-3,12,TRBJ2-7,CAISESEAEQYF